Following are 27 T cell receptor beta chains from one sample sequenced in a study of OX40 agonist ivuxolimab in advanced cancers. Measured with immunoSEQ multiplex PCR; TCRdb has only the in-frame clones, and not every one. The table includes tens of thousands of clones, 65% to 80% detected once. The sample was CD4+ or CD8+ T cells sorted from blood, taken in a trial of the OX40 agonist ivuxolimab. The receptors derive from an adult with an advanced solid tumor such as melanoma, head and neck, liver or kidney cancer.

The V call is TRBV4-3, the J call TRBJ1-1, with no clear D. There are 16 residues in the CDR3. Trimming pared 0 bases from V and 0 bases from J, leaving 11 bases between. CDR1 is LGHNA, CDR2 YSLEER, per germline. The CDR3 coding sequence is TGCGCCAGCAGCCAAGATTTGGGCAGTTTGAACACTGAAGCTTTCTTT. This translates into CASSQDLGSLNTEAFF.

The chain carries TRBV10-3 and TRBJ1-1, with D tentatively TRBD1 (5 bases). The CDR3 spans 11 residues. The V end lost 7 bases, the J end lost 3 bases, and 6 bases lay between the germline ends. The germline V gene encodes CDR1 ENHRY and CDR2 SYGVKD. The DNA for the CDR3 is TGTGCCATCATGGGGGACACTGAAGCTTTCTTT. Translated: CAIMGDTEAFF.

The chain has TRBV5-1 and TRBJ2-1; D is unclear. The V end lost 2 bases, the J end lost 8 bases, and 5 bases lay between the germline ends. Germline V gene lookup returns CDR1 SGHRS and CDR2 YFSETQ. The CDR3 covers 11 residues. The CDR3 DNA sequence: TGCGCCAGCAGCTTTTCGGATGAGCAGTTCTTC. Translated: CASSFSDEQFF.

The gene calls are TRBV19 and TRBJ1-5; 9 bases line up with TRBD1. There are 20 residues in the CDR3. V lost 2 bases to trimming and J lost 0 bases; unmatched junction nucleotides: 14. The germline CDR1 and CDR2 sequences are LNHDA and SQIVND (reference sequence). The CDR3 DNA reads as TGTGCCAGTAGTATACCGGGACAGGGATCGTACTCAGATAGCAATCAGCCCCAGCATTTT. As protein: CASSIPGQGSYSDSNQPQHF.

This clone was found a few times. J is TRBJ1-3 and V is TRBV4-2, with D unclear. CDR1 is LGHNA and CDR2 is YNFKEQ in the germline V gene. Trimming stripped 1 base from V and 4 bases from J, with 11 bases between. This CDR3 has 15 amino acids. This chain's CDR3 is CASSQGPLVGNTIYF. In nucleotides, the CDR3 is TGTGCCAGCAGCCAAGGGCCTCTGGTAGGAAACACCATATATTTT.

V usage is TRBV27 and J usage is TRBJ1-2; a weak D match, TRBD1 (5 bases). The CDR3 contains 13 residues. The germline CDR1 and CDR2 sequences are MNHEY and SMNVEV (reference sequence). Trimming pared 5 bases from V and 8 bases from J, leaving 15 bases between. The DNA for the CDR3 is TGTGCCAGCAGTCAAGAGTGGGGGAGCGGCTACACCTTC. It specifies CASSQEWGSGYTF.

This clone appeared a single time. This chain uses TRBV2 with TRBJ1-4; a possible D gene is TRBD1 (5 bases). Per germline, CDR1 SNHLY and CDR2 FYNNEI. V was clipped by 4 bases and J by 8 bases, with 14 bases between them. CDR3 length: 14 amino acids. CDR3 in DNA: TGTGCCAGCAGTGCTACAGGATCTTACGAAAAACTGTTTTTT. It yields the protein CASSATGSYEKLFF.

The chain employs TRBV19 and TRBJ2-2, with TRBD2 identical over 8 bases. This CDR3 has 17 amino acids. J was trimmed by 6 bases and V by 5 bases; bases with no gene match: 14. CDR1 and CDR2 from the germline V gene are LNHDA and SQIVND (reference sequence). Here the CDR3 DNA reads TGTGCCAGTAGTTCAACGGGGGGGCTCGGGTCTTCCGGGGAGCTGTTTTTT. It codes for CASSSTGGLGSSGELFF.

The genes are TRBV19 and TRBJ2-5; TRBD2 might be the D (6 bases). The end of the DNA aligns better with TRBJ2-7, so the J call may be wrong. The CDR3 sequence is 15 residues long. Germline CDR1 reads LNHDA; CDR2 reads SQIVND (reference sequence). CDR3 in DNA: TGTGCCAGTAGTTTCGAGGAGGGGACGGGATACGAGCAGTACTTC. Translated, it gives CASSFEEGTGYEQYF.

This chain joins TRBV5-3 and TRBJ2-7; D could derive from TRBD1 or TRBD2 (5 bases each). TRBV5-3 is placed among ORFs of uncertain function. This CDR3 is built from 14 residues. V lost 8 bases to trimming and J lost 1 base, with 16 bases between them. CDR3: CASSTGLNSYEQYF. As DNA, the CDR3 is TGTGCCAGCAGCACAGGACTCAATTCCTACGAGCAGTACTTC.

This clone was seen only once. The J gene is TRBJ2-1, the V gene TRBV27; D gene ambiguous. The CDR3 runs 13 residues. Trimming shortened V by 3 bases and J by 8 bases, and 11 bases separated the two germline ends. Germline CDR1 and CDR2: MNHEY and SMNVEV (reference sequence). The CDR3 region has the DNA TGTGCCAGCAGTTTTTCCGCGTACGATGAGCAGTTCTTC. Translating it yields CASSFSAYDEQFF.

The genes are TRBV12-5 and TRBJ2-6; the D gene is possibly TRBD1 (6 bases). The CDR3 extends over 16 amino acids. Per the germline V gene, CDR1 is LGHNT and CDR2 is FRNRAP. Trimming left V 0 bases short and J 4 bases short, with 10 bases between. The CDR3, as DNA: TGTGCTAGTGGTTTGGTAGCCAGGGGAGGGGCCAACGTCCTGACTTTC. Its protein is CASGLVARGGANVLTF. The complete variable domain, with remaining parts taken from reference TRBV12-5 and TRBJ2-6, reads DARVTQTPRHKVTEMGQEVTMRCQPILGHNTVFWYRQTMMQGLELLAYFRNRAPLDDSGMPKDRFSAEMPDATLATLKIQPSEPRDSAVYFCASGLVARGGANVLTFGAGSRLTVL.

The rearrangement links TRBV19 to TRBJ2-7, with TRBD1 identical over 7 bases. In germline, CDR1 is LNHDA, CDR2 SQIVND (reference sequence). V was clipped by 1 base and J by 3 bases; unmatched bases: 3. This CDR3 is 14 amino acids long. Here the CDR3 DNA reads TGTGCCAGTAGTATAGGGGGACAGAACTACGAGCAGTACTTC. Translation: CASSIGGQNYEQYF.

V usage is TRBV7-6 and J usage is TRBJ1-3, with D perhaps TRBD1 (5 bases). Trimming cost V 5 bases and J 4 bases, with 18 bases left between them. The CDR3 loop spans 16 amino acids. CDR1 SGHVS and CDR2 FNYEAQ come from the germline V gene. The CDR3: CASSPTVGAGGNTIYF. The CDR3 bases are TGTGCCAGCAGCCCCACGGTCGGGGCTGGAGGAAACACCATATATTTT. The full variable domain, completed using reference TRBV7-6 and TRBJ1-3, is GAGVSQSPRYKVTKRGQDVALRCDPISGHVSLYWYRQALGQGPEFLTYFNYEAQQDKSGLPNDRFSAERPEGSISTLTIQRTEQRDSAMYRCASSPTVGAGGNTIYFGEGSWLTVV.

This chain uses TRBV6-5 with TRBJ2-7; D call uncertain. The CDR3 has 12 residues. V dropped 4 bases and J dropped 7 bases, with 11 bases sitting between them. Germline V gene lookup returns CDR1 MNHEY and CDR2 SVGAGI. CDR3 in amino acids: CASSSDAVEQYF. The CDR3 DNA reads TGTGCCAGCAGTTCGGACGCGGTAGAGCAGTACTTC.

This sequence joins TRBV7-9 and TRBJ2-3; a possible D gene is TRBD1 (6 bases). CDR3 length equals 16 residues. Germline V gene lookup returns CDR1 SEHNR and CDR2 FQNEAQ (reference sequence). The ends were cut back, 5 bases at V and 3 bases at J, with 18 bases in the middle. The CDR3 bases are TGTGCCAGCAGCCCGCAATCAGGGGAATCGACAGATACGCAGTATTTT. This sequence encodes CASSPQSGESTDTQYF.

V usage is TRBV2 and J usage is TRBJ2-7, with 7 bases lining up with TRBD1. With V trimmed by 7 bases and J by 3 bases, 6 bases remained unmatched. The CDR3 contains 13 residues. The germline CDR1 and CDR2 sequences are SNHLY and FYNNEI. CDR3 in amino acids: CASTPGQSYEQYF. In nucleotides, the CDR3 is TGTGCCAGCACCCCGGGACAGAGCTACGAGCAGTACTTC.

The V gene is TRBV9, the J gene TRBJ2-2, with 8 bases matching TRBD1. There are 14 residues in the CDR3. With V trimmed by 5 bases and J by 5 bases, 5 bases remained unmatched. CDR1 SGDLS and CDR2 YYNGEE come from the germline V gene. The CDR3 nucleotides are TGTGCCAGCAGGGGACAGGACACTACCGGGGAGCTGTTTTTT. Its protein product is CASRGQDTTGELFF. The whole variable domain, remainder taken from reference TRBV9 and TRBJ2-2, is DSGVTQTPKHLITATGQRVTLRCSPRSGDLSVYWYQQSLDQGLQFLIQYYNGEERAKGNILERFSAQQFPDLHSELNLSSLELGDSALYFCASRGQDTTGELFFGEGSRLTVL.

Written as DNA, the CDR3 is TGTGCCAGCAGCTTAGTCCTAGCGGATACGCAGTATTTT. Translating it yields CASSLVLADTQYF. The chain joins TRBV11-2 to TRBJ2-3, with a possible D match to TRBD2 (6 bases). This CDR3 has 13 residues. V lost 1 base, J lost 6 bases, and 8 bases lay in between. Per germline, CDR1 SGHAT and CDR2 FQNNGV.

In nucleotides, the CDR3 is TGTGCCGGATCGGTGCAGGGCGGTCCTCAGCCCCAGCATTTT. Translating gives CAGSVQGGPQPQHF. J is TRBJ1-5 and V is TRBV5-8; tentatively, D is TRBD1 (5 bases). Trimming shortened V by 10 bases and J by 6 bases, and 20 bases separated the two germline ends. The germline V gene has CDR1 SGHTS and CDR2 YDEGEE. This CDR3 has 14 amino acids.

This chain connects TRBV10-3 to TRBJ2-3; possibly TRBD2 for D (6 bases). The germline V gene has CDR1 ENHRY and CDR2 SYGVKD. The CDR3 totals 13 residues. Between the trimmed V and J ends, which lost 2 bases and 4 bases, there was a span of 7 bases. In DNA, the CDR3 is TGTGCCATCAGTGAGACGGGGGCAGATACGCAGTATTTT. As protein: CAISETGADTQYF.

This chain joins TRBV20-1 and TRBJ1-1; maybe TRBD1 (6 bases). This CDR3 has 11 amino acids. V gave up 2 bases and J gave up 7 bases, with 8 bases separating them. Germline CDR1 DFQATT, CDR2 SNEGSKA (reference sequence). CDR3 bases: TGCAGTGCTAGAAGGGGGGGTGAAGCTTTCTTT. As protein: CSARRGGEAFF.

The chain couples TRBV5-6 to TRBJ2-7; 9 bases are shared with TRBD1. Germline CDR1 SGHDT, CDR2 YYEEEE. The CDR3 length is 15 residues. Trimming at V came to 3 bases and at J to 3 bases, leaving 7 bases not matched to a gene. As DNA, the CDR3 is TGTGCCAGCAGCTCCGCCCCGACAGGGGGCTACGAGCAGTACTTC. Translated: CASSSAPTGGYEQYF.

A note on this clone: The same CDR3 arises from other DNA sequences in this sample as well. The V call is TRBV19, the J call TRBJ2-7, with D possibly being TRBD1 (5 bases). The ends were cut back, 1 base at V and 3 bases at J, with 7 bases in the middle. The germline CDR1 and CDR2 sequences are LNHDA and SQIVND (reference sequence). The CDR3 spans 13 residues. The CDR3 loop reads CASSIGQGYEQYF. DNA of the CDR3: TGTGCCAGTAGTATAGGTCAGGGCTACGAGCAGTACTTC.

This clone is judged large (0.1 to 1%). CDR3 protein: CASSSGIGAYNEQFF. The DNA of the CDR3 is TGTGCCAGCAGTTCAGGGATAGGGGCCTACAATGAGCAGTTCTTC. The chain couples TRBV27 to TRBJ2-1, with D possibly being TRBD1 (5 bases). This CDR3 has 15 residues. Trimming pared 4 bases from V and 2 bases from J, leaving 12 bases between. Per the germline V gene, CDR1 is MNHEY and CDR2 is SMNVEV (reference sequence).

The V and J genes are TRBV19 and TRBJ2-7, with D possibly TRBD1 on 5 matching bases. The CDR3 loop spans 13 amino acids. V was pared by 5 bases and J by 4 bases, with 12 bases between. Germline lookup yields CDR1 LNHDA and CDR2 SQIVND (reference sequence). The CDR3 sequence: CASSPFTGYEQYF. DNA for the CDR3: TGTGCCAGTAGTCCCTTCACAGGTTACGAGCAGTACTTC.

The chain uses TRBV10-3 and TRBJ1-3; D perhaps matches TRBD1 (6 bases). Germline CDR1 is ENHRY and CDR2 is SYGVKD. The CDR3 runs 17 residues. The ends were cut back, 0 bases at V and 4 bases at J, with 16 bases in the middle. The CDR3 loop is CAISESSGGIRGNTIYF. CDR3 sequence (DNA): TGTGCCATCAGTGAGTCGTCGGGGGGCATACGAGGAAACACCATATATTTT.